This T cell receptor beta chain was recovered during a study of blood T cell repertoires in COVID-19. Study-level background: The cDNA or gDNA used as material had been derived from T cells, B-cell-depleted T cells, or PBMCs.

CDR1 and CDR2 from the germline V gene are LNHDA and SQIVND (reference sequence). The CDR3 is 12 amino acids. This clone was observed once. An end of the junction differs from the germline gene, which may be a read error. Per the authors' pipeline: The assay estimated nucleated cells by amplifying reference gene primers. Profiling relied on immunoSEQ multiplex PCR, and the TCRdb table lists in-frame clones only, not all of them. The V and J calls and clone size are taken from that table; D and trimming were inferred from the DNA. The sample has approximately 200,000 clones, less than 90% seen once. This sequence joins TRBV19 and TRBJ1-2; no clear D. Sequencing used peripheral blood. This receptor was taken from a woman aged 50 to 60 with acute or convalescent COVID-19. The CDR3 sequence: CASSTAYYGYTF. The DNA for the CDR3 is TGTGCCAGTAGTACAGCTTACTACGGCTACACCTTC. Looking up the rest from reference TRBV19 and TRBJ1-2 gives the full variable domain: DGGITQSPKYLFRKEGQNVTLSCEQNLNHDAMYWYRQDPGQGLRLIYYSQIVNDFQKGDIAEGYSVSREKKESFPLTVTSAQKNPTAFYLCASSTAYYGYTFGSGTRLTVV.